This T cell receptor beta chain is from a study of neurological immune-mediated disorders. Trimming removed 4 bases from V and 7 bases from J, with 2 bases in between. The CDR3 covers 11 residues. In this sample, this clonotype turned up many times. 5'RACE employing 10-nucleotide random UMIs yielded the cDNA. MiXCR, applied by TCRdb to the 5' RACE reads, yields one record per CDR3 protein. The sample lists about 41,000 distinct CDR3 sequences; more than 12% were seen once. The chain has TRBV12-3 or TRBV12-4 and TRBJ1-6; no reliable D call. Source material: CD4+ T cells from blood. This clonotype originated in a woman aged 55-69 years with HTLV-1-associated myelopathy (HAM/TSP). CDR3 sequence: CASSSNSPLHF. The CDR3 DNA sequence: TGTGCCAGCAGTTCCAATTCACCCCTCCACTTT.